A selection of T cell receptor beta chains follows, all from one sample in a study of cytomegalovirus exposure and HLA in healthy donors. TCRdb's copy holds only in-frame clones and misses some; the assay was immunoSEQ multiplex PCR. The sample lists tens of thousands of clones; over 65% were seen once. The sample taken for sequencing was PBMCs. These receptors were obtained from a man aged 35-49 years in good health and CMV-seropositive. The CDR3 runs from the conserved cysteine through the conserved F or W. Each record gives: D gene, J gene, V gene, clone size, CDR3 protein, CDR3 DNA. A D gene is named only where the DNA matches it firmly. Some rows have no size entry. The others give once, few or many, or a class for an expanded clone.

>-|TRBJ2-1|TRBV11-3|-
CASSLGLGGEQFF
TGTGCCAGCAGCTTAGGGTTGGGAGGAGAGCAGTTCTTC
>TRBD1|TRBJ2-7|TRBV28|-
CASSSSGTATYNSYEQYF
TGTGCCAGCAGTAGCTCCGGGACAGCAACCTACAACTCCTACGAGCAGTACTTC
>TRBD1|TRBJ2-1|TRBV2|-
CASSPMTGPEQFF
TGTGCCAGCAGTCCTATGACAGGGCCTGAGCAGTTCTTC
>-|TRBJ2-7|TRBV5-5|few
CASSLAEGPSYEQYF
TGTGCCAGCAGCTTGGCAGAGGGCCCCTCCTACGAGCAGTACTTC
>-|TRBJ2-2|TRBV6-6|-
CASRIRSGNTGELFF
TGTGCCAGCAGGATACGGTCGGGAAACACCGGGGAGCTGTTTTTT
>TRBD2|TRBJ2-2|TRBV25-1|-
CASSGGGKVTGELFF
TGTGCCAGCAGTGGGGGGGGGAAAGTGACTGGGGAGCTGTTTTTT
>-|TRBJ2-3|TRBV5-6|-
CASSLLRTPSTDTQYF
TGTGCCAGCAGCTTACTACGGACTCCAAGCACAGATACGCAGTATTTT
>TRBD2|TRBJ2-1|TRBV5-1|-
CASSLQGLAVSYNEQFF
TGCGCCAGCAGCTTGCAGGGACTAGCGGTTTCCTACAATGAGCAGTTCTTC
>-|TRBJ1-2|TRBV30|few
CAWRLPPGGSYTF
TGTGCCTGGAGGCTTCCCCCGGGAGGTAGCTACACCTTC
>-|TRBJ1-1|TRBV5-1|-
CASSLRGENTEAFF
TGCGCCAGCAGCTTGCGCGGAGAGAACACTGAAGCTTTCTTT
>-|TRBJ2-2|TRBV10-2|-
CASSESAGTNTGELFF
TGCGCCAGCAGTGAGTCGGCGGGAACTAACACCGGGGAGCTGTTTTTT
>TRBD1|TRBJ1-1|TRBV28|large
CASSLDRETLTEAFF
TGTGCCAGCAGCCTCGACAGGGAGACTCTTACTGAAGCTTTCTTT
>TRBD1|TRBJ2-3|TRBV29-1|few
CSVVGQGVGDTQYF
TGCAGCGTCGTAGGACAGGGGGTCGGGGATACGCAGTATTTT
>-|TRBJ1-1|TRBV28|-
CASSYRTITGQLNTEAFF
TGTGCCAGCAGCTACCGTACTATAACCGGACAGTTGAACACTGAAGCTTTCTTT
>-|TRBJ2-3|TRBV5-1|-
CASSLELSTDTQYF
TGCGCCAGCAGCTTGGAACTAAGCACAGATACGCAGTATTTT
>TRBD2|TRBJ2-1|TRBV5-1|few
CASSPSGSSYNEQFF
TGCGCCAGCAGCCCTAGCGGGAGCTCCTACAATGAGCAGTTCTTC
>-|TRBJ1-4|TRBV9|-
CASSGGGRLDEKLFF
TGTGCCAGCAGCGGCGGGGGGAGACTGGACGAAAAACTGTTTTTT
>-|TRBJ2-3|TRBV28|-
CASSSPVLRETTTDTQYF
TGTGCCAGCAGTTCCCCTGTACTCCGGGAAACAACAACAGATACGCAGTATTTT
>TRBD2|TRBJ2-7|TRBV4-2|-
CASSQSSGLAGETYEQYF
TGTGCCAGCAGCCAATCCTCCGGGCTAGCGGGAGAAACCTACGAGCAGTACTTC
>TRBD1|TRBJ2-5|TRBV15|-
CATSRDPPRGQGETQYF
TGTGCCACCAGCAGAGATCCCCCCAGGGGGCAAGGAGAGACCCAGTACTTC
>-|TRBJ1-1|TRBV27|-
CASSSEGPAGGTEAFF
TGTGCCAGCAGCTCCGAGGGCCCCGCCGGGGGGACTGAAGCTTTCTTT
>-|TRBJ2-2|TRBV27|few
CASSPRGQELFF
TGTGCCAGCAGTCCCAGGGGCCAGGAGCTGTTTTTT
>TRBD1|TRBJ1-1|TRBV7-3|-
CASSSSGGTEAFF
TGTGCCAGCAGCTCGTCAGGGGGTACTGAAGCTTTCTTT
>-|TRBJ2-3|TRBV2|-
CASGRGAGSTDTQYF
TGTGCCAGCGGACGGGGGGCAGGGAGCACAGATACGCAGTATTTT
>-|TRBJ2-1|TRBV7-2|-
CGSASSYNEQFF
TGTGGGTCCGCCAGCTCCTACAATGAGCAGTTCTTC
>-|TRBJ2-1|TRBV5-4|-
CASSPAGNEQFF
TGTGCCAGCAGCCCCGCGGGGAATGAGCAGTTCTTC
>-|TRBJ2-4|TRBV5-6|-
CASSLDGLAKNIQYF
TGTGCCAGCAGCTTGGACGGTCTAGCCAAAAACATTCAGTACTTC
>TRBD1|TRBJ1-1|TRBV7-2|-
CASSFDRGTEAFF
TGTGCCAGCAGCTTCGACAGGGGGACTGAAGCTTTCTTT
>TRBD1|TRBJ1-2|TRBV4-1|-
CASSQGFHLDRGEKGYTF
TGCGCCAGCAGCCAAGGATTCCACTTAGACAGGGGAGAGAAGGGCTACACCTTC
>TRBD2|TRBJ2-2|TRBV7-2|-
CASSFIGGLTGELFF
TGTGCCAGCAGCTTTATCGGGGGGTTGACCGGGGAGCTGTTTTTT
>TRBD2|TRBJ2-1|TRBV5-1|-
CASSRPGLAGIYEQFF
TGCGCCAGCAGCCGGCCGGGACTAGCGGGAATCTATGAGCAGTTCTTC
>TRBD1|TRBJ1-1|TRBV11-3|-
CASSLRGTENTEAFF
TGTGCCAGCAGTCTGCGCGGGACAGAGAACACTGAAGCTTTCTTT
>TRBD2|TRBJ2-3|TRBV7-2|-
CASSFAAGAAITDTQYF
TGTGCCAGCAGCTTTGCAGCGGGGGCCGCGATCACAGATACGCAGTATTTT
>TRBD2|TRBJ2-5|TRBV5-1|-
CASSPGLAGALASLQYF
TGCGCCAGCAGCCCTGGACTAGCGGGGGCCCTGGCCTCGCTCCAGTACTTC
>-|TRBJ1-5|TRBV19|-
CASSIWVGNQPQHF
TGTGCCAGTAGTATCTGGGTCGGGAATCAGCCCCAGCATTTT
>TRBD2|TRBJ2-3|TRBV15|-
CATSRDPPSGGTDTQYF
TGTGCCACCAGCAGAGATCCCCCTAGCGGGGGCACAGATACGCAGTATTTT
>TRBD1|TRBJ2-7|TRBV28|once
CASSSTSPGTGMRVYEQYF
TGTGCCAGCAGTTCCACCAGTCCCGGGACAGGGATGCGTGTCTACGAGCAGTACTTC